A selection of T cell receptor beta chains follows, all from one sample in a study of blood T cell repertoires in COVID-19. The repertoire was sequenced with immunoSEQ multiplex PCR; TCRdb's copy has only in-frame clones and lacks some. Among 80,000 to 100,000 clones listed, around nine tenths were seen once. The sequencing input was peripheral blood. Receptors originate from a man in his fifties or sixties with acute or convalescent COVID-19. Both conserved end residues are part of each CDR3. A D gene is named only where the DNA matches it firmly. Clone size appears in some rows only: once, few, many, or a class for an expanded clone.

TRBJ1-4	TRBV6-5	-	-	TGTGCCACAAAGGGCATACAGGATAATGAAAAACTGTTTTTT	CATKGIQDNEKLFF
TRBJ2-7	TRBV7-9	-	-	TGTGCCAGCAGCTGGGGGGTCTACGAGCAGTACTTC	CASSWGVYEQYF
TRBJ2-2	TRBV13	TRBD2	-	TGTGCCAGCAGCCGAGGACTAGCGGGAGGGCCGGTCCGGCCCGGGGAGCTGTTTTTT	CASSRGLAGGPVRPGELFF
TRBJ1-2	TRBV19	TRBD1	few	TGTGCCAGTATTCACAGGGGCTTC	CASIHRGF
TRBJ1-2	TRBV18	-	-	TGTGCCAGCTCATCTTTGAACTATGGCTACACCTTC	CASSSLNYGYTF
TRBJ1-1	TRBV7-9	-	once	TGTGCCAGCAGTTCCGACAGGATTTTGTTGGAGACTGAAGCTTTCTTT	CASSSDRILLETEAFF
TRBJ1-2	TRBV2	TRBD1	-	TGTGCCAGCAGTCAGGGGGCTGGGGGCTACACCTTC	CASSQGAGGYTF
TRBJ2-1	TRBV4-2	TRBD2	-	TGTGCCAGCAGCCAAGAACTAGCGGGTACCTACAATGAGCAGTTCTTC	CASSQELAGTYNEQFF
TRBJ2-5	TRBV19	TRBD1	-	TGTGCCAGTAGCCGGGGCCGGGACACAGGGGCACTCCGATTCGAGGAGACCCAGTACTTC	CASSRGRDTGALRFEETQYF
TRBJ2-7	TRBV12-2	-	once	TGTGTTAGCGGGAGGGACCTATACGAGCAGTACTTC	CVSGRDLYEQYF
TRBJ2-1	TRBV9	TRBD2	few	TGTGCCAGCAGCTCAAGAGTGGGGCGGGGGGCCTACAATGAGCAGTTCTTC	CASSSRVGRGAYNEQFF
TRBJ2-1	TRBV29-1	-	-	TGCAGCACGAAGCTAGGCTCCTACAATGAGCAGTTCTTC	CSTKLGSYNEQFF
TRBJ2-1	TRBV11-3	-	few	TGTGCCAGCAGTTCCCGAGCCGCTAGCTCCTACAATGAGCAGTTCTTC	CASSSRAASSYNEQFF
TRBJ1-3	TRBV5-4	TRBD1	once	TGTGCCAGCAGCCCTTCCACAGGGGCTCGGGCTGGAAACACCATATATTTT	CASSPSTGARAGNTIYF
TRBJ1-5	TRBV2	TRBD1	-	TGTGCCAGCAGGTTGACAGGGGTGCAGCCCCAGCATTTT	CASRLTGVQPQHF
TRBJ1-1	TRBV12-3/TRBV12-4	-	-	TGTGCCAGCAGTTTATCCCTCAACACTGAAGCTTTCTTT	CASSLSLNTEAFF
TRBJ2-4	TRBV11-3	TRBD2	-	TGTGCCAGCAGCTTAGTGGGGGAGGGAAACATTCAGTACTTC	CASSLVGEGNIQYF
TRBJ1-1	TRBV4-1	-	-	TGCGCCAGCAGCCAAGATTCGAGAGCGAACACTGAAGCTTTCTTT	CASSQDSRANTEAFF
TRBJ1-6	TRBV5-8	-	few	TGTGCCAGCAGAGCGGGGGGATTTCGTAATTCACCCCTCCACTTT	CASRAGGFRNSPLHF
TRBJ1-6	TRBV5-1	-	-	TGCGCCAGCAGCTTTTCGGGACAAAATAATTCACCCCTCCACTTT	CASSFSGQNNSPLHF
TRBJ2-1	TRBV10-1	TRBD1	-	TGCGCCAGCAGTGAGAACAGGGGGTGGAGTGAGCAGTTCTTC	CASSENRGWSEQFF
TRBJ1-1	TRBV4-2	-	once	TGTGCCAGCAGCCTTTACATGGAGGTTAGAGCTGAAGCTTTCTTT	CASSLYMEVRAEAFF
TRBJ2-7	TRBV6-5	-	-	TGTGCCAGCGGAGAGAGGGAGCAGTACTTC	CASGEREQYF
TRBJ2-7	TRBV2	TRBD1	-	TGTGCCAGCAGTGAACCCCGGGACAGGACCAGCTCCTACGAGCAGTACTTC	CASSEPRDRTSSYEQYF
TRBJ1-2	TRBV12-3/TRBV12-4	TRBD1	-	TGTGCCAGCAGTGGACAGGGCTTTTATGGCTACACCTTC	CASSGQGFYGYTF
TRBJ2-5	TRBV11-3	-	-	TGTGCCAGCAGCTTCGGCGGGACCAAAGAGACCCAGTACTTC	CASSFGGTKETQYF
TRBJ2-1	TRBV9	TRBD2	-	TGTGCCAGCAGCGCGGGACTAGCGGGGTACAATGAGCAGTTCTTC	CASSAGLAGYNEQFF
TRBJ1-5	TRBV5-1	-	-	TGCGCCAGCAGCTCCGGACAGTATGGTCAGCCCCAGCATTTT	CASSSGQYGQPQHF
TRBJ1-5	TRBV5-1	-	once	TGCGCCAGCAGCCGCCAGGAGGGTCGCAATCAGCCCCAGCATTTT	CASSRQEGRNQPQHF
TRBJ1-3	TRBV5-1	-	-	TGCGCCAGCAGCTCCACTCAGGGGCCTGGAAACACCATATATTTT	CASSSTQGPGNTIYF
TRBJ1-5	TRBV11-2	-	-	TGTGCCAGCAGCTTAGCCCCGACTAATCAGCCCCAGCATTTT	CASSLAPTNQPQHF